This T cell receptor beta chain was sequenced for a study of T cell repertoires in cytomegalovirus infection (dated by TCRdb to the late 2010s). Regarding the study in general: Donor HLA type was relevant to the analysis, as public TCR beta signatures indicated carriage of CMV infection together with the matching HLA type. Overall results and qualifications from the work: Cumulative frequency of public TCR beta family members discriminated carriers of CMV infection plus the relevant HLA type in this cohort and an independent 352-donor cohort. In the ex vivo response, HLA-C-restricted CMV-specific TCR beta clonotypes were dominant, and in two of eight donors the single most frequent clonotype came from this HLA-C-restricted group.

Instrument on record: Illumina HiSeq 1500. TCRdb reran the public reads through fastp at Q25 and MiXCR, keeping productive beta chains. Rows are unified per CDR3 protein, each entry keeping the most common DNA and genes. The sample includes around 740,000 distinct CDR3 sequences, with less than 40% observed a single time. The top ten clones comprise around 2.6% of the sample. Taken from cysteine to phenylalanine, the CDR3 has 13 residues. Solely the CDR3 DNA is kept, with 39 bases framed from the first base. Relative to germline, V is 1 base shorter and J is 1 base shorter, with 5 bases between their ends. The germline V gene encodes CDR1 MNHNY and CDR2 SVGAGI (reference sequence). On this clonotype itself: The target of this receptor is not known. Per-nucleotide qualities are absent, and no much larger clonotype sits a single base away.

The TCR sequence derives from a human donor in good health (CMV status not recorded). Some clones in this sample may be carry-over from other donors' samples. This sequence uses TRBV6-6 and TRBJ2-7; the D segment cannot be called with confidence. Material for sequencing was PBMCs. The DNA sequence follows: TGTGCCAGCAGTTACTTGTTTTCCTACGAGCAGTACTTC. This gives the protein CASSYLFSYEQYF.